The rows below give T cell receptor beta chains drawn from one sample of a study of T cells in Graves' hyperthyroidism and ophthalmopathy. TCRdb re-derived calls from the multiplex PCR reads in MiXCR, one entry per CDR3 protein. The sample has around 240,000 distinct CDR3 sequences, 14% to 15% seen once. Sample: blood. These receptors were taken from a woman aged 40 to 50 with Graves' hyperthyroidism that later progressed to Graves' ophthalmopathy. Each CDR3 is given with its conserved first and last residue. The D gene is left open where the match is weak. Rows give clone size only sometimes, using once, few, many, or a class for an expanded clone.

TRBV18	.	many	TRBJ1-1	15	TGTGCCAGCTCACCAAGCGGAGCCGGCACCTCCGAAGCTTTCTTT	CASSPSGAGTSEAFF
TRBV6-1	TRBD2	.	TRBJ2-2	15	TGTGCCAGCAGTGGGCTAGCGGGAGTAACCGGGGAGCTGTTTTTT	CASSGLAGVTGELFF
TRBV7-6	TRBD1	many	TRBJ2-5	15	TGTGCCAGCTCTGACCCGGGACAGGGAAGCGAGACCCAGTACTTC	CASSDPGQGSETQYF
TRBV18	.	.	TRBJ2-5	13	TGTGCCAGCTCACCAACGGGAGCGGAGACCCAGTACTTC	CASSPTGAETQYF
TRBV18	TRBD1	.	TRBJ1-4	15	TGTGCCAGCTCACCTACGACAGGGGGCATTGAAAAACTGTTTTTT	CASSPTTGGIEKLFF
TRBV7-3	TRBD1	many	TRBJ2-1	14	TGTGCCAGCAGCTCACAGGGGGCTAGGGATGAGCAGTTCTTC	CASSSQGARDEQFF
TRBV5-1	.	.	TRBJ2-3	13	TGCGCCAGCAGCTTGGGAGATCCAGATACGCAGTATTTT	CASSLGDPDTQYF
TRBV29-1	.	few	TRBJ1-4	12	TGCAGCGTTGGGCAGCGCCCCGAAAAACTGTTTTTT	CSVGQRPEKLFF
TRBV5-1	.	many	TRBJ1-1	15	TGCGCCAGCAGCCTCCACGGGGGATGGAACACTGAAGCTTTCTTT	CASSLHGGWNTEAFF
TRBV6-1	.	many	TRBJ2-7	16	TGTGCCAGCAGCCCTATAAGCCGGGACGGTGTGTACGAGCAGTACTTC	CASSPISRDGVYEQYF
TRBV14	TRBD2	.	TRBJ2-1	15	TGTGCCAGCAGCCATCTCCCTAGCGGGACCAATGAGCAGTTCTTC	CASSHLPSGTNEQFF
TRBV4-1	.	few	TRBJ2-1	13	TGCGCCAGCAGCCAAAGGGAGTACAATGAGCAGTTCTTC	CASSQREYNEQFF
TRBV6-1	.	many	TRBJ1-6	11	TGTGCCAGCAGTGATACTTCACCCCTCCACTTT	CASSDTSPLHF
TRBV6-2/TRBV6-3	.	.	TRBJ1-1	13	TGTGCCAGCAGTTCACAGGCAAACACTGAAGCTTTCTTT	CASSSQANTEAFF
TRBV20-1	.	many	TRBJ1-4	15	TGCAGTGCCCGGGGATGGGACACAACTAATGAAAAACTGTTTTTT	CSARGWDTTNEKLFF
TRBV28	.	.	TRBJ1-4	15	TGTGCCAGCACCCTCCTCGGGGGGGTGAATGAAAAACTGTTTTTT	CASTLLGGVNEKLFF
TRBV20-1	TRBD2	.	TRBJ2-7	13	TGCAGTGTCGGACTAGCGGGATCCTACGAGCAGTACTTC	CSVGLAGSYEQYF
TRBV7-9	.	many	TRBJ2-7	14	TGTGCCAGCAGCTCACAGGTTCCTACCTACGAGCAGTACTTC	CASSSQVPTYEQYF
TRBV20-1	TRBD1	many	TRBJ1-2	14	TGCAGTGCTCAAGGACAGGGGAGTAGCTATGGCTACACCTTC	CSAQGQGSSYGYTF
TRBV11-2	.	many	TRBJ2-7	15	TGTGCCAGCAGACTTCTCAGGGACCTTACCTACGAGCAGTACTTC	CASRLLRDLTYEQYF
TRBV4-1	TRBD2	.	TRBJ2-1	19	TGCGCCAGCAGCCATATAGGGCTAGCGGGAGCGGGAGGCTACAATGAGCAGTTCTTC	CASSHIGLAGAGGYNEQFF
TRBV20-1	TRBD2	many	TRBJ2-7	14	TGCAGTGCTAGAGATTGGACTAGCGCGTACGAGCAGTACTTC	CSARDWTSAYEQYF
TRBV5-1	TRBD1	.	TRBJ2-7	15	TGCGCCAGCAGCTTGAACACAGGGGTGCACTACGAGCAGTACTTC	CASSLNTGVHYEQYF
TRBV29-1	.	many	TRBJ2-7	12	TGCAGCGTTGAAGAGGCCGGGGACGAGCAGTACTTC	CSVEEAGDEQYF
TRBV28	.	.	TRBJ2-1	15	TGTGCCAGCAGTTTATGGCTGCTAGAACATTCGGAACAGTTCTTC	CASSLWLLEHSEQFF
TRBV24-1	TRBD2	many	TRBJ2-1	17	TGTGCCACCAGTGATAGGAGGTGGGGGGGACCTCACAATGAGCAGTTCTTC	CATSDRRWGGPHNEQFF
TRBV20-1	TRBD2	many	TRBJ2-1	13	TGCAGTCGATTGGGACTAGCGGGCAATGAGCAGTTCTTC	CSRLGLAGNEQFF
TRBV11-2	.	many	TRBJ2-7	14	TGTGCCAGCAGCTTAGTGATCGACAGCTACGAGCAGTACTTC	CASSLVIDSYEQYF
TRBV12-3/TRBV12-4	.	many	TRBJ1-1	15	TGTGCCAGCAGTTTTAGGGAGGGGTTCGGCACTGAAGCTTTCTTT	CASSFREGFGTEAFF
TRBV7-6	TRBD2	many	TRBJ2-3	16	TGTGCCAGCAGCAAAAGGACTAGCGGAAGCACAGATACGCAGTATTTT	CASSKRTSGSTDTQYF
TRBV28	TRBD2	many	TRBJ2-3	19	TGTGCCAGCAGTTTCCTCCCCCTGGGAGCGGGGGGAAGCACAGATACGCAGTATTTT	CASSFLPLGAGGSTDTQYF
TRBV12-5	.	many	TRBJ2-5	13	TGTGCTAGTGGTTTGGCCGGGGGGCAGACCCAGTACTTC	CASGLAGGQTQYF
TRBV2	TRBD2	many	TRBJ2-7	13	TGTGCCAGCAGTGTCCAGCGGGAGAACGAGCAGTACTTC	CASSVQRENEQYF
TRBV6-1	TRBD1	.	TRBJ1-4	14	TGTGCCAGCAGCTACGACAGGGGGCGAGGAAAACTGTTTTTT	CASSYDRGRGKLFF
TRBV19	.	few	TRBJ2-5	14	TGTGCCAGTAGTATGGGGCGGGTCCAAGAGACCCAGTACTTC	CASSMGRVQETQYF
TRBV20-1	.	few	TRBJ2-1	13	TGCAGTGTGGGAGTATGGATAGATGGTGAGCAGTTCTTC	CSVGVWIDGEQFF
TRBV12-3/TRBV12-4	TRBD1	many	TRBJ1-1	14	TGTGCCAGCAGTTTGGGGACAGAGATAACTGAAGCTTTCTTT	CASSLGTEITEAFF
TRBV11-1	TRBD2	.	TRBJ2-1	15	TGTGCCAGCAGCCTAAGGACTAGCGGGACCAATGAGCAGTTCTTC	CASSLRTSGTNEQFF
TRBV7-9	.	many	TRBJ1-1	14	TGTGCCAGCAGCTTAGCGTCGACGGAGACTGAAGCTTTCTTT	CASSLASTETEAFF
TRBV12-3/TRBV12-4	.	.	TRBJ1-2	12	TGTGCCAGCAGTTTCGACGCCTATGGCTACACCTTC	CASSFDAYGYTF
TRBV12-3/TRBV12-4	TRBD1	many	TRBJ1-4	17	TGTGCCAGCAGCACTAGACAGGGAGGTGCAACTAATGAAAAACTGTTTTTT	CASSTRQGGATNEKLFF
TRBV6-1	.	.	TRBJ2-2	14	TGTGCCAGCAGTGAACAGGTGAACACCGGGGAGCTGGTTTTT	CASSEQVNTGELVF
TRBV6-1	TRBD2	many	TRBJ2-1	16	TGTGCCAGCAGGGGACTAGCGGGAGGGCGCGGCTATGAGCAGTTCTTC	CASRGLAGGRGYEQFF
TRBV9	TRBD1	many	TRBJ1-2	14	TGTGCCAGCAGCCCGACAGGGGGCCTCTATGGCTACACCTTC	CASSPTGGLYGYTF
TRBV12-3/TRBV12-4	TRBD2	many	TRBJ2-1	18	TGTGCCAGCAGTTTTGTGCCTAGCGGGACGAGCTCCTACAATGAGCAGTTCTTC	CASSFVPSGTSSYNEQFF
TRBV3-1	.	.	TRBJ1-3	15	TGTGCCAGCAGCCAAGCCCCCGGCTCTGGAAACACCATATATTTT	CASSQAPGSGNTIYF
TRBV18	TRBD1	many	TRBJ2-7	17	TGTGCCAGCTCCCCAAGTGGTGGCAGGGACAGCTCCTACGAGCAGTACTTC	CASSPSGGRDSSYEQYF